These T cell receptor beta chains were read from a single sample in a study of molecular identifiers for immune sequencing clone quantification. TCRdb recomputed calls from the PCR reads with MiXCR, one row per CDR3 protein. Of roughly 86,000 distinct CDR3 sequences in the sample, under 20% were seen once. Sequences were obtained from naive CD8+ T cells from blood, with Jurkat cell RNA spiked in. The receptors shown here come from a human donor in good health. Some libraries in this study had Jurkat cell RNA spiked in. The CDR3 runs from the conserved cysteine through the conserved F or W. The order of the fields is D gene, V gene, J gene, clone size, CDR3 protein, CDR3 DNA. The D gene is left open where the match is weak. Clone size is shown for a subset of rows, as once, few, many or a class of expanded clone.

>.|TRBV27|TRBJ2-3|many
CASSPQSTDTQYF
TGTGCCAGCAGCCCCCAAAGCACAGATACGCAGTATTTT
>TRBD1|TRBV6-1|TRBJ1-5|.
CASTSGTGAVQSLHF
TGTGCCAGCACCTCCGGGACAGGGGCAGTTCAGTCCCTGCATTTT
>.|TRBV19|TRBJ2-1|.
CASSTHRGPVYNEQFF
TGTGCCAGTAGTACGCATCGGGGGCCGGTTTACAATGAGCAGTTCTTC
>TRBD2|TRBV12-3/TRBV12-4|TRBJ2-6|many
CASFGPGVSGIVAGANVLTF
TGTGCCAGCTTTGGGCCGGGGGTTAGCGGGATTGTGGCTGGGGCCAACGTCCTGACTTTC
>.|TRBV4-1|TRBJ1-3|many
CASSQGSSSGNTIYF
TGCGCCAGCAGCCAAGGGAGCAGCTCTGGAAACACCATATATTTT
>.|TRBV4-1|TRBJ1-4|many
CASSHASRGREHEKLFF
TGCGCCAGCAGCCATGCAAGTAGGGGCAGAGAGCATGAAAAACTGTTTTTT
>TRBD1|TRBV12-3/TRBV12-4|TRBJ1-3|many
CASSRTGAGNTIYF
TGTGCCAGCAGTCGGACAGGGGCTGGAAACACCATATATTTT
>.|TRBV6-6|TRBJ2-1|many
CASSYSWQGGYNEQFF
TGTGCCAGCAGTTATTCGTGGCAGGGAGGATACAATGAGCAGTTCTTC
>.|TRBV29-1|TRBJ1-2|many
CSLLEGIGYTF
TGCAGCCTGTTGGAGGGAATTGGCTACACCTTC
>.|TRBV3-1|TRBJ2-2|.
CASSQETNVWTGELFF
TGTGCCAGCAGCCAAGAAACTAACGTTTGGACCGGGGAGCTGTTTTTT
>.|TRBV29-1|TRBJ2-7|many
CSAQGLGSYEQYF
TGCAGCGCCCAGGGTCTCGGGTCCTACGAGCAGTACTTC
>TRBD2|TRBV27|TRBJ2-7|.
CASSHSEVRLAGDGEQYF
TGTGCCAGCAGTCACTCAGAGGTAAGGCTAGCGGGAGACGGCGAGCAGTACTTC
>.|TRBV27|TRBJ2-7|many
CASSLSGAYEQYF
TGTGCCAGCAGTTTATCGGGGGCCTACGAGCAGTACTTC
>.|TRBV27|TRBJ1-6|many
CASSLGYNSPLHF
TGTGCCAGCAGTTTGGGGTATAATTCACCCCTCCACTTT
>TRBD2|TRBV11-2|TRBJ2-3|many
CASRGGTSGTDTQYF
TGTGCCAGCAGGGGCGGGACTAGCGGGACAGATACGCAGTATTTT
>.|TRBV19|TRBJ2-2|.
CASSIGTRSPGELFF
TGTGCCAGTAGTATAGGCACCAGGTCCCCGGGGGAGCTGTTTTTT
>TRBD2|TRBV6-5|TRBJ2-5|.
CASSYSAGGYQETQYF
TGTGCCAGCAGTTACTCGGCGGGGGGCTACCAAGAGACCCAGTACTTC
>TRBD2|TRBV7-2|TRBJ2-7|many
CASSLERTSSHEQYF
TGTGCCAGCAGCTTAGAGCGGACTAGCAGCCACGAGCAGTACTTC
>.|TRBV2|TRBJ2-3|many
CASSDAAPRYSPQYF
TGTGCCAGCAGTGACGCAGCCCCAAGGTACTCACCGCAGTATTTT
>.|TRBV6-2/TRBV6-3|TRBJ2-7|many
CASNHVTMPFYEQYF
TGTGCCAGCAACCACGTCACCATGCCCTTCTACGAGCAGTACTTC
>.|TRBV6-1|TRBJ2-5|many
CASSDAGQETQYF
TGTGCCAGCAGTGACGCGGGCCAAGAGACCCAGTACTTC
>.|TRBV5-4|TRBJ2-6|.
CASSYQGAGANVLTF
TGTGCCAGCAGCTATCAGGGTGCCGGGGCCAACGTCCTGACTTTC
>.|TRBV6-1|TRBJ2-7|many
CASSEFLVNYEQYF
TGTGCCAGCAGTGAATTTCTAGTGAACTACGAGCAGTACTTC
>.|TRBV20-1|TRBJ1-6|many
CSARAEGIVSPLHF
TGCAGTGCTAGAGCGGAGGGGATCGTTTCACCCCTCCACTTT
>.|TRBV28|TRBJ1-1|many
CASTLPREEGTEAFF
TGTGCCAGCACCCTCCCCCGGGAAGAAGGCACTGAAGCTTTCTTT
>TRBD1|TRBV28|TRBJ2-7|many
CASSLFGSGGYEQYF
TGTGCCAGCAGTTTATTTGGTTCAGGGGGCTACGAGCAGTACTTC
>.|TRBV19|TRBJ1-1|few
CASSSTGVTEAFF
TGTGCCAGTAGTAGTACGGGGGTCACTGAAGCTTTCTTT
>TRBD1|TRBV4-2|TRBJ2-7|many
CASSQVITGDEQYF
TGTGCCAGCAGCCAAGTGATAACAGGGGACGAGCAGTACTTC
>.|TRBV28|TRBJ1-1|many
CASSFRFGDTEAFF
TGTGCCAGCAGTTTCCGGTTCGGCGACACTGAAGCTTTCTTT
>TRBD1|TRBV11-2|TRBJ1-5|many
CASSPRGRDQPQHF
TGTGCCAGCAGCCCGAGGGGGCGCGATCAGCCCCAGCATTTT
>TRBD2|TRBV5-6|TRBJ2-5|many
CASSPGTSRPLQETQYF
TGTGCCAGCAGCCCGGGGACTAGCCGCCCCTTGCAGGAGACCCAGTACTTC
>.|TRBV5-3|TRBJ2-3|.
CASSPENRELPDTQYF
TGTGCCAGCAGCCCGGAGAACCGCGAGTTACCAGATACGCAGTATTTT
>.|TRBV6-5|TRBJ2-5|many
CASRGSVYQETQYF
TGTGCCAGCAGAGGCTCAGTTTACCAAGAGACCCAGTACTTC
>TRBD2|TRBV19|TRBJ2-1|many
CASGSGRSSYNEQFF
TGTGCCAGTGGTAGCGGGAGGAGCTCCTACAATGAGCAGTTCTTC
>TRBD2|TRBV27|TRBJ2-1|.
CASRPGLAGNEQFF
TGTGCCAGCAGACCTGGACTAGCGGGTAATGAGCAGTTCTTC
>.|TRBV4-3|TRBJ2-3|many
CASSQGPVGGTQYF
TGCGCCAGCAGCCAAGGCCCCGTAGGGGGTACGCAGTATTTT
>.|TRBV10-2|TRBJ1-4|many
CASSDVGTNEKLFF
TGCGCCAGCAGTGATGTAGGAACTAACGAAAAACTGTTTTTT